This entry lists 17 T cell receptor beta chains sequenced from one sample in a study of diagnostic markers for celiac disease. TCRdb processed the reads again and assigns one entry to each CDR3 protein, with no DNA. The ten most abundant clones cover 5.9% of a sample with about 5,600 distinct CDR3 sequences. What was sequenced was either unsorted cells or a sorted T cell fraction (not recorded which). These receptors originate from a human donor. This table probably holds off-target reads from a library built for another chain.

Measured by frequency, this clonotype is medium-sized (0.01 to 0.1%). The V gene is TRBV30, the J gene TRBJ2-7. The germline V gene encodes CDR1 GTSNPN and CDR2 SVGIG (reference sequence). The CDR3 is 12 amino acids. The CDR3 spells CAWSGVSYEQYF.

The rearrangement joins TRBV11-3 to TRBJ1-1; the D gene TCRdb calls, TRBD1, cannot be checked with no DNA. CDR3 length: 12 amino acids. Germline V gene lookup returns CDR1 SGHNT and CDR2 YENEEA. The CDR3 loop is CASSPGNTEAFF.

The gene calls are TRBV2 and TRBJ2-3; the D call from TCRdb, TRBD1, cannot be confirmed without DNA. Looked up from germline, CDR1 is SNHLY and CDR2 is FYNNEI. There are 15 residues in the CDR3. The CDR3 sequence: CASSEHGQGADTQYF. The complete variable domain, with remaining parts taken from reference TRBV2 and TRBJ2-3, reads EPEVTQTPSHQVTQMGQEVILRCVPISNHLYFYWYRQILGQKVEFLVSFYNNEISEKSEIFDDQFSVERPDGSNFTLKIRSTKLEDSAMYFCASSEHGQGADTQYFGPGTRLTVL.

Considering frequency, this clonotype is medium-sized. The chain has TRBV12-3 or TRBV12-4 and TRBJ2-7; TCRdb reports TRBD1, a call that lacks DNA to check it against. The CDR3 is 15 amino acids. CDR3 protein: CASSLSRGGIYEQYF.

The V and J genes are TRBV24-1 and TRBJ2-3; there is no DNA to check the TCRdb D call of TRBD1. The germline V gene has CDR1 KGHDR and CDR2 SFDVKD. CDR3 length: 15 residues. CDR3 residues: CATSPAGEVRDTQYF.

This clonotype is identified as medium-sized from frequency. The rearrangement uses TRBV20-1 and TRBJ1-2. This CDR3 is 15 amino acids long. The germline CDR1 and CDR2 sequences are DFQATT and SNEGSKA (reference sequence). CDR3 residues: CSAQPVSLEHYGYTF.

The chain carries TRBV20-1 and TRBJ1-1; TCRdb picks TRBD1, but there is no DNA to check that call. This CDR3 contains 13 residues. Germline-derived CDR1 and CDR2 are DFQATT and SNEGSKA (reference sequence). CDR3 amino acids: CSAMRQTNTEAFF.

J is TRBJ1-2 and V is TRBV27; TCRdb lists TRBD1, though no DNA is available to test this call. CDR3 length equals 17 residues. The germline CDR1 and CDR2 sequences are MNHEY and SMNVEV (reference sequence). The CDR3 loop reads CASSLTYRDGVSYGYTF.

This chain links TRBV5-4 with TRBJ2-1. The V gene's germline CDR1 is SGHNT and CDR2 YYREEE (reference sequence). This CDR3 contains 15 residues. The CDR3 region is CASSLAGLTYNEQFF.

In terms of frequency, this clonotype is medium-sized. The chain has TRBV10-3 and TRBJ1-1. The CDR3 has 11 amino acids. Per the germline V gene, CDR1 is ENHRY and CDR2 is SYGVKD. CDR3 sequence reads: CATRLNTEAFF.

The chain recombines TRBV27 with TRBJ1-2; the TCRdb D gene call, TRBD1, has no DNA to confirm it. From germline, CDR1 is MNHEY and CDR2 SMNVEV (reference sequence). CDR3 size: 15 residues. The CDR3 region is CASSTGQGFSYGYTF.

Its frequency marks this clonotype as medium-sized. J is TRBJ2-1 and V is TRBV6-5; TCRdb lists TRBD2, though no DNA is available to test this call. Germline CDR1 is MNHEY and CDR2 is SVGAGI. The CDR3 extends over 18 amino acids. The CDR3 region is CASSYSKVAGGPFYEQFF.

This chain connects TRBV5-1 to TRBJ1-5. CDR1 and CDR2 (germline): SGHRS, YFSETQ. The CDR3 spans 14 residues. The CDR3 loop is CASSLDTNGQPQHF.

This clonotype counts as medium-sized by frequency. The V call is TRBV20-1, the J call TRBJ1-2. Germline V gives CDR1 DFQATT, CDR2 SNEGSKA (reference sequence). The CDR3 loop spans 14 amino acids. The CDR3 is CSARDPGGFYGYTF.

The chain has TRBV5-1 and TRBJ2-7; TCRdb's D gene call, TRBD1, goes unchecked for lack of DNA. CDR3 length: 16 amino acids. Germline-derived CDR1 and CDR2 are SGHRS and YFSETQ. Here the CDR3 reads CASSPGGDRTTSRQYF.

This clonotype registers medium-sized by frequency. The V and J genes are TRBV27 and TRBJ1-5; the D call of TRBD1 rests on TCRdb alone, since no DNA is present to check it. The CDR3 has 11 amino acids. From germline, CDR1 is MNHEY and CDR2 SMNVEV (reference sequence). CDR3 sequence reads: CASGWWGAQHF.

The rearrangement uses TRBV5-1 and TRBJ1-2; TCRdb designates TRBD1, a call that cannot be tested without DNA. The CDR3 runs 12 residues. CDR1 is SGHRS, CDR2 YFSETQ, per germline. This CDR3 reads CASRLEGYGYTF.